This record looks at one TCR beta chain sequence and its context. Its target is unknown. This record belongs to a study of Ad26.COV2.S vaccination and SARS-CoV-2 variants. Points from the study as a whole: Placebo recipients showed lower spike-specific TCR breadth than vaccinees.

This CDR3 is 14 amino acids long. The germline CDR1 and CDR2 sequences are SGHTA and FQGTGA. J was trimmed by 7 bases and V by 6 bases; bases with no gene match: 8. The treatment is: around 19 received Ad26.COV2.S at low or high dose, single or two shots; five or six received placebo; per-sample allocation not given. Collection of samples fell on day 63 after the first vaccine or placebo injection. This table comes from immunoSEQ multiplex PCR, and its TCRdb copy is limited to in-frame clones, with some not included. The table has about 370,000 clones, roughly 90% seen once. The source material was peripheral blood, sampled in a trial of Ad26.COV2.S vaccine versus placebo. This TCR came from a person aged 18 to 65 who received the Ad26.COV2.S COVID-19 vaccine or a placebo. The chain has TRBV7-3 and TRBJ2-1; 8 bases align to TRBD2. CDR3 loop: CASRNSGTRNEQFF. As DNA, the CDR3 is TGTGCCAGCAGGAACTCCGGGACTAGGAATGAGCAGTTCTTC.